This TCR beta chain appears in the sequencing data of a study of regulatory T cells in long-lasting Graves disease. This clonotype came up many times. The time point here: newly diagnosed GD, antithyroid drugs for less than 3 months. PBMCs provided the RNA from which the TCR library was made. To make TCR beta libraries, researchers used iRepertoire HTBI primers and Arm-PCR of CDR3 regions. TCRdb reprocessed the multiplex PCR reads with MiXCR, giving one entry per CDR3 protein. The sample carries hundreds of thousands of distinct CDR3 sequences, 13% recorded once. The CDR3 contains 13 residues. CDR1 and CDR2 from the germline V gene are DFQATT and SNEGSKA (reference sequence). The trim removed 5 bases at V and 11 bases at J, leaving 14 bases unmatched. This sample was also put to use in a study of T cells in Graves' hyperthyroidism and ophthalmopathy. According to that study: Stability of Graves' hyperthyroidism was defined as absent ophthalmopathy progression within 18 months. The TCR CDR3 was amplified in a first-round RT-PCR using the HTBI primer set.

The specimen was peripheral blood mononuclear cells (PBMCs), collected at new diagnosis, from a patient treated with antithyroid drugs. The receptor's source is a man aged 30-40 years with Graves disease. The chain carries TRBV20-1 and TRBJ1-1; 7 bases map to TRBD1. In DNA form, the CDR3 reads TGCAGTGCTGGATCCCGGGACAGCCTGTGGGCTTTCTTT. Translated: CSAGSRDSLWAFF.